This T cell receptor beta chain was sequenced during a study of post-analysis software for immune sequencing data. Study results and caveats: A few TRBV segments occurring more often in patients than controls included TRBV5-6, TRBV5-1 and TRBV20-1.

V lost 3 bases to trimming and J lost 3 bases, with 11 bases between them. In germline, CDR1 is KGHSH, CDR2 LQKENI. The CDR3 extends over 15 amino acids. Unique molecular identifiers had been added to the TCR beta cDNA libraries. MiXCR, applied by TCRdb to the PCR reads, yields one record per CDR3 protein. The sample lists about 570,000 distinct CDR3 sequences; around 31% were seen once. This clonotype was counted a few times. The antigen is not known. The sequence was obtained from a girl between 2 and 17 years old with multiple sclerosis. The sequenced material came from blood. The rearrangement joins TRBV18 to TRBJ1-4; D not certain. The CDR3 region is CASSPEAQPNEKLFF. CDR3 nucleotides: TGTGCCAGCTCACCCGAGGCCCAGCCTAATGAAAAACTGTTTTTT.